The following is a T cell receptor (beta chain) sequence with its context. Its specific antigen is unknown. There are no base qualities to consult, and no much larger clone falls within one base. TCRdb names Illumina NovaSeq 6000 as the instrument used. TCRalpha and TCRbeta cDNA libraries were constructed by 5'RACE with constant-segment primers, with sample barcodes and unique molecular identifiers being introduced. Trizol reagent was used to extract RNA from every sample. The libraries were amplified in two PCR steps, and the second step added a second sample barcode and Illumina TruSeq adapters. Libraries were sequenced on an Illumina NovaSeq with 2 x 150 bp paired-end reads. The source study handled its data this way. The reads were demultiplexed and collapsed into UMI-guided consensus sequences using migec v1.2.7. Using mixcr v2.1.11, UMI consensuses were aligned to TRA and TRB V and J templates and then assembled into clonotypes. Clonotypes were classified as expanded or contracted when called significant by both edgeR and NoisET, with noise models trained on biological replicates. For edgeR calls, the cutoffs were a false discovery rate-adjusted p below 0.01 and a log2 fold-change threshold of 1. As an exploratory analysis of dynamics, max-normalized trajectories of the 1000 most abundant clonotypes were examined with PCA combined with hierarchical clustering. Each responding clone was given a CD4 or CD8 phenotype based on the CD4+ and CD8+ repertoires, which had been sequenced separately. TCRdb reran the public reads through fastp at Q25 and MiXCR, keeping productive beta chains. For every CDR3 protein sequence, its rows merge into one entry that carries the most common genes and DNA. The V and J calls come from TCRdb's annotation, not from the publication. Within this sample are 300,000 to 350,000 distinct CDR3 sequences, with 15% to 20% of them counted one time only. The ten largest clones add up to around 20% of the sample.

The sample belongs to a study of T-cell memory formation after mild COVID-19 (dated by TCRdb to the early 2020s). Study-wide context: TCR sequence clusters from the two donors were found to be largely donor specific. Longitudinal TCRalpha and TCRbeta repertoire sequencing tracked T-cell clones expanding and contracting after mild COVID-19 in a couple of donors. Two young, previously healthy adult volunteers made up the cohort, one male and one female. Results the study describes overall, beyond this receptor: Some responding clones were detected in pre-infection memory, which suggested that pre-existing cross-reactive memory T cells had joined the SARS-CoV-2 response. Only a couple of mild cases were covered by the study, and larger cohorts that include severe cases with pre-infection samples were considered necessary. SARS-CoV-2 specificity of the second-wave clones peaking on day 37 was not confirmed. Contracting CD4+ clones were found mainly in CM and EM memory subsets, while CD8+ clones were enriched in EMRA. Clones that contracted from day 15 to 85 showed balanced CD4/CD8 phenotypes, whereas a second wave of clones that expanded from day 15 to 37 leaned towards CD4+.

PBMCs were isolated by Ficoll-Paque density gradient centrifugation. CDR1 LGHNA and CDR2 YSLEER are derived from the germline V gene. Taken from cysteine to phenylalanine, the CDR3 has 13 residues. Of all the DNA, just the CDR3 is kept, 39 bases in frame from base 1. Germline trimming: 4 bases from V, 5 bases from J; junction bases outside gene matches: 2. The sequence is built from TRBV4-3 and TRBJ2-5; 9 of the junction bases match TRBD1. The TCR sequence derives from a man between 18 and 35 years old who had mild COVID-19 (a few samples of this study predate the infection). The sample titles of this study are shuffled in the database, so cell type and time point are left out; the donor was told from shared clones. The sequenced material came from PBMCs or a T cell subset sorted from them (not recorded which). The DNA reads as follows: TGCGCCAGCAGCCGGGACAGGGTGGAGACCCAGTACTTC. This codes for CASSRDRVETQYF.